This entry concerns a single TCR beta chain. Its cognate antigen is unknown. Here immunoSEQ multiplex PCR was the method, and the copy in TCRdb shows in-frame clones only, minus some. The sample records about 12,000 clones, roughly 83% being singletons. The data were taken from a study of T cell clonotyping in hematopoietic cell transplantation. Points from the study as a whole: Graft donor and pretransplant recipient Inverse Simpson Index values predicted broader posttransplant TCR diversity. Cells were unsorted, so CD4 and CD8 contributions were not separated. After transplant, recipient diversity fell while pathologically expanded clonotypes grew through day 180. At the given depth, recipient repertoires were over 97% de novo clonotypes.

Looked up from germline, CDR1 is GTSNPN and CDR2 is SVGIG (reference sequence). The CDR3 totals 13 residues. The V end was cut by 4 bases, the J end by 5 bases, with 11 bases between. Material: PBMCs, obtained 100 days after allogeneic stem cell transplant. This chain uses TRBV30 with TRBJ2-2; D is ambiguous. The TCR was taken from a female patient aged 40 to 55 who had an allogeneic stem cell transplant from a related donor, so T cells may come from the graft donor. Some clones in this sample may be carry-over from other donors' samples. As DNA, the CDR3 is TGTGCCTGGAATTTGGGTACGACCGGGGAGCTGTTTTTT. It codes for CAWNLGTTGELFF.